This T cell receptor (beta chain) comes out of a study of cytomegalovirus exposure and HLA in healthy donors. With 60 Vbeta and 13 Jbeta primers, the PCR was carried out. Sequencing used immunoSEQ multiplex PCR; TCRdb keeps in-frame clones, though not all of them. The table includes 200,000 to 250,000 clones, 75% to 90% detected once. Whole-study results and caveats: CMV serostatus stood as the only immune exposure information on hand. It was shown in a later analysis that HLA-associated TCR beta chains were more clonally expanded than other, equally common chains.

As to this clone: Its antigen is not known.

Trimming removed 3 bases from V and 0 bases from J; junction bases left unmatched: 5. Germline CDR1 SGDLS, CDR2 YYNGEE. The CDR3 length is 15 residues. This sequence was found in a woman aged 35 to 49 in good health and CMV-seronegative. The chain recombines TRBV9 with TRBJ1-1; 7 positions match TRBD1. The sequenced sample was PBMCs. CDR3 sequence: CASSARQGLNTEAFF. The CDR3 DNA follows: TGTGCCAGCAGCGCCAGACAGGGCTTGAACACTGAAGCTTTCTTT.